This paragraph reports one T cell receptor beta chain. It lacks a known antigen. Base-call qualities are not available, and no considerably larger clone is one nucleotide away. TCRbeta CDR3 regions were amplified from genomic DNA using the immunoSEQ Assay, a bias-controlled multiplex PCR. Per the authors' processing: The number of nucleated cells in each sample was estimated by amplification of reference gene primers within the assay. To quantify the absolute abundance of each unique TCRbeta CDR3 rearrangement, sequence reads were collapsed and filtered. Productive Simpson clonality was computed per sample as the square root of Simpson's diversity index over productive rearrangements. Drawn from immuneACCESS, this table holds only the in-frame rearrangements with V and J called that TCRdb kept. Clones are partly lost; checked studies trace under half to an unresolved V gene and leave the rest unexplained. The V and J calls and clone size are taken from that table; D and trimming were inferred from the DNA. The sample table shows around 280,000 clones, and 75% to 90% are seen once. The top ten clones comprise over 2% of the sample.

The data stem from a study of blood T cell repertoires in COVID-19 (TCRdb year 2020). At the level of the whole study: The collaborator samples originated in the United States, Italy and Spain and spanned the acute and convalescent phases of COVID-19. The prospective study material was composed of cDNA or gDNA derived from T cells, B-cell-depleted T cells, or PBMCs. The dataset comprised deeply sampled blood TCRbeta repertoires from subjects exposed to, actively infected with, or recovered from COVID-19. The repertoires were released in a freely available public database meant as a resource for research on the immune response to SARS-CoV-2. The samples were drawn from two sources: the first 160 participants of the ongoing ImmuneRACE study, and some 1,300 subjects contributed by 6 global collaborators. Nearly every sample came with metadata listing a de-identified subject ID, COVID-19 status, age in years and sex. Where available, HLA class I and class II types were obtained from metadata supplied by the sample provider rather than from assay-based typing.

Including cysteine and phenylalanine, the CDR3 has 15 amino acids. Only the CDR3 region is kept as DNA, spanning 45 bases read in frame from base 1. For CDR1 and CDR2, the germline V gene lists SGHAT and FQNNGV. The germline V and J ends show losses of 1 base and 6 bases respectively, and no gene match explains 2 bases of the junction. Samples from volunteer blood donors who had recovered from COVID-19 were contributed by a second Seattle source. The collaborating institutions used their own protocols to collect whole blood in K2EDTA tubes. For TCRbeta analysis, collaborators shipped samples in one of three forms: frozen whole blood, isolated PBMCs, or DNA extracted from either of those sample types. Study-level results and caveats: The amount of clinical and demographic metadata varied by source and participant and was provided uncurated.

The rearranged segments are TRBV11-2 and TRBJ2-7; 14 junctional bases match TRBD2. This clonotype was obtained from a woman in her 30s who had recovered from COVID-19. Sequenced material: peripheral blood. The CDR3 reads as follows: CASSLGLAGGSEQYF. Here is the DNA: TGTGCCAGCAGCTTAGGACTAGCGGGAGGGAGCGAGCAGTACTTC.